These T cell receptor beta chains were read from a single sample in a study of blood T cell repertoires in COVID-19. Assay used: immunoSEQ multiplex PCR; TCRdb lists only in-frame clones, some missing. Of over 120,000 clones detected, roughly three quarters appear once; the ten largest clones hold around 2.1%. Material: peripheral blood. Source of these receptors: a woman in her sixties or seventies with acute or convalescent COVID-19. Each CDR3 is given with its conserved first and last residue.

j_call,v_call,cdr3_aa
TRBJ2-7,TRBV3-1/TRBV3-2,CASSQGLAGFYEQYF
TRBJ1-3,TRBV11-1,CASSDGPRGGNTIYF
TRBJ1-5,TRBV15,CATSRVGGLTQPQHF
TRBJ2-7,TRBV28,CASSWTSGYEQYF
TRBJ2-5,TRBV6-5,CAGRLAGGPSQYF
TRBJ1-1,TRBV7-8,CASSPWTGITMNTEAFF
TRBJ1-6,TRBV5-1,CASSLTPHEGADNSPLHF
TRBJ2-3,TRBV30,CAWREGLNRGTDTQYF
TRBJ1-6,TRBV7-2,CASSLTLANSPLHF
TRBJ1-1,TRBV5-1,CASSLQGGSGTEAFF
TRBJ1-5,TRBV19,CASRPSGGEAQHF
TRBJ2-7,TRBV15,CATSGYRGLEQYF
TRBJ2-7,TRBV1,CTSSQPRIAQKTHYEQYF
TRBJ2-7,TRBV27,CASSLTSGRVYEQYF
TRBJ1-5,TRBV4-1,CASARNQPQHF
TRBJ2-2,TRBV27,CASRRPGTPASGELFF
TRBJ1-1,TRBV5-1,CASSLGGNTEAFF
TRBJ2-2,TRBV5-1,CASSPLTSGRAPGELFF
TRBJ1-4,TRBV6-5,CASSYGRVGEKLFF
TRBJ2-7,TRBV2,CASSEGTSGSYEQYF
TRBJ2-7,TRBV3-1/TRBV3-2,CASSQGLGSLYEQYF
TRBJ2-7,TRBV14,CASSQGFQRITYEQYF
TRBJ2-2,TRBV28,CAIIKTTGGGRGRAESNTGELFF
TRBJ2-1,TRBV24-1,CATSGGTSGTDEQFF
TRBJ2-5,TRBV2,CASSLGRALGETQYF
TRBJ1-1,TRBV6-5,CASRLITGLEAFF
TRBJ2-3,TRBV28,CASSLSGGPTDTQYF
TRBJ2-2,TRBV20-1,CSASGQGNTGELFF
TRBJ2-5,TRBV24-1,CATSDFRDRGYAETQYF
TRBJ2-5,TRBV28,CASSLLSSGRAGGETQYF
TRBJ2-1,TRBV7-9,CASTTFLGQSYNEQFF
TRBJ2-2,TRBV11-2,CASSSGRNTGELFF
TRBJ2-7,TRBV14,CASSWTGMVYEQYF
TRBJ2-2,TRBV5-1,CASSLAASGRTGELFF
TRBJ2-7,TRBV7-2,CASSSSGLAGAFRYF
TRBJ2-1,TRBV5-1,CASSLAPSGTPNEQFF
TRBJ2-7,TRBV6-5,CASSLRGQIPYEQYF
TRBJ2-3,TRBV27,CASRTPRVQATADDTQYF
TRBJ2-3,TRBV3-1/TRBV3-2,CASSSRQGPDTQYF
TRBJ1-4,TRBV3-1/TRBV3-2,CASSDSVKKLFF
TRBJ1-2,TRBV7-9,CASSYPGTMGLLYGYTF
TRBJ1-5,TRBV6-5,CASSHGTGQDQPQHF
TRBJ1-2,TRBV4-1,CASSQGLSTTYGYTF
TRBJ2-7,TRBV28,CASSSPPQGGSYEQYF
TRBJ2-7,TRBV7-9,CASSSYRTGDSYEQYF
TRBJ2-7,TRBV10-3,CAISEGTGGRRSSYEQYF
TRBJ2-7,TRBV5-1,CASCLAGSYEQYF
TRBJ2-3,TRBV19,CAVRGTGGTDTQYF
TRBJ2-1,TRBV9,CASSVGPAGNNEQFF